This paragraph reports one T cell receptor beta chain. This clonotype has at least ten counts. It lacks a known antigen. The sample holds no much larger clone one base away, and base qualities are not on file. This sample was sequenced with an Illumina HiSeq 2500. Quantitative 5'-RACE with molecular barcodes was the method used to prepare the TCR beta libraries. On the study's bioinformatics: A new computational method based on a probabilistic model of VDJ rearrangement was used to identify disease-linked TCR variants. The raw public data were reprocessed by TCRdb itself: fastp quality trimming at Q25, MiXCR clonotype calling, in-frame beta chains only. CDR3 protein sequences are deduplicated, and each keeps its most common genes and DNA. TCRdb's processing, not the authors', yielded these V and J calls. Recorded for this sample are 250,000 to 400,000 distinct CDR3 sequences; approximately 10% of them occurred a single time. The leading ten clones occupy around 10% of the sample.

The data were obtained in a study of CD8 T cells in ankylosing spondylitis (dated by TCRdb to 2017 to 2019). Regarding the study in general: The study profiled T cell receptor beta repertoires in healthy donors and ankylosing spondylitis patients to find disease-linked TCR variants. The whole study cohort included some 100 healthy donors and roughly 24 ankylosing spondylitis patients. Peripheral blood was sampled, and synovial fluid was additionally collected from ankylosing spondylitis patients.

Study-wide conclusions, independent of this receptor: Some of the motif variants had been reported before in the synovial fluid and blood of reactive arthritis patients, a finding that suggests common disease-initiation mechanisms. Significant enrichment of the disease-linked clones was reported in matched synovial fluid samples from ankylosing spondylitis patients. A CD8+ phenotype was shown by the disease-linked clones, which were found at relatively low frequencies in peripheral blood. A TCR beta motif of several highly homologous amino acid variants appeared characteristic of blood from ankylosing spondylitis patients.

The specimen was blood, either unsorted or a sorted T cell fraction (not recorded which). The TCR was taken from a female donor with ankylosing spondylitis or in good health (not recorded which).

The CDR3 reads as follows: CASSLGTSGRISEQFF. The DNA is as follows: TGTGCCAGCAGTTTAGGGACTAGTGGCAGGATCAGTGAGCAGTTCTTC. The rearranged chain carries TRBV12-3 or TRBV12-4 and TRBJ2-1; 7 nucleotides in the junction match TRBD2. Trimming accounts for 1 base at V and 9 bases at J, while the number of junction bases matched to no gene is 12. Including the terminal cysteine and phenylalanine, the CDR3 comprises 16 residues. The CDR3 DNA has 48 bases and is translated from base 1.